This T cell receptor beta chain was sequenced for a study of OX40 agonist ivuxolimab in advanced cancers. Looking at the study overall: Ivuxolimab was an agonistic, fully human IgG2 monoclonal antibody directed against OX40 (CD134), a costimulatory receptor. Of the roughly 51 dose-escalation patients, hepatocellular carcinoma was present in around 20, melanoma in approximately 15, renal cell carcinoma in 9 and head and neck cancer in 9. Intravenous ivuxolimab was administered to patients every 2 weeks at six dose levels: 0.01, 0.1, 0.3, 1.5, 3 and 10 mg/kg. The paper covers the monotherapy dose-escalation part of the phase I ivuxolimab trial, which included N of about 50 patients. The point of sequencing TCRbeta in the periphery was to test whether ivuxolimab changed TCR sequence diversity and drove clonal T-cell expansion. Prior anti-PD-1, anti-PD-L1 or anti-CTLA-4 therapy was permitted, and checkpoint inhibitors had been received by approximately 39% of dose-escalation patients. Three dose-escalation patients achieved partial responses, one with hepatocellular carcinoma and two with cutaneous melanoma. A male proportion of nearly 85% and a mean age of 60 years, ranging from about 20 to 80, were recorded for the dose-escalation cohort.

Genomic DNA was extracted from sorted cells for sequencing of the TCRbeta CDR3 region. TCRbeta CDR3 regions were sequenced using the immunoSEQ Assay. TCRdb re-hosts the immuneACCESS table, in-frame sequences only. Its copies lack some clones; in the studies checked, an unresolved V gene accounts for under half of them, and the cause for the rest is not known. The sample data list 45,000 to 65,000 clones, and 88% of these were observed just once. The top ten constitute just under 7% of the sample. The trial excluded patients who had a history of autoimmune disease or who were on systemic immunosuppression. In every dose cohort, peripheral blood was drawn for TCR sequencing at baseline, cycle 4 day 1, and cycle 7 day 1. The samples were taken from a phase I, first-in-human, multicenter, open-label dose-escalation trial of ivuxolimab. The trial enrolled adults with locally advanced or metastatic head and neck squamous cell, hepatocellular, melanoma or renal cell carcinoma. Before TCR sequencing, CD4+ and CD8+ T cells were separately sorted from peripheral blood.

What the research found in general, with its limitations: The antigen specificity of the clonally expanded peripheral T cells was not determined. After ivuxolimab, CD8+ T cells had more expanded clones than CD4+ T cells on average. Low levels of normalized T-cell clonal expansion were also seen in some nonresponding patients. In partial responders in the 0.1-3.0 mg/kg groups, normalized peripheral clonal expansion was found to be among the lowest, especially among CD8+ T cells. At doses from 0.1 to 3.0 mg/kg, clonal expansion was seen in both CD4+ and CD8+ blood T cells between baseline and week 6.

For this clone: Which antigen it targets is not known. No much larger clone exists at a distance of one base, and base qualities are not known.

The germline V gene yields MNHEY for CDR1 and SVGAGI for CDR2. The CDR3 sequence holds 16 residues, the cysteine and phenylalanine included. Only CDR3 DNA remains: 48 bases, in frame from the first base. The V end gives up 0 bases and the J end 1 base, leaving 5 bases in the junction not matched to a gene. The sequenced sample was CD4+ or CD8+ T cells sorted from blood, obtained in a trial of the OX40 agonist ivuxolimab. The receptor comes from an adult with an advanced solid tumor such as melanoma, head and neck, liver or kidney cancer. This chain is built from TRBV6-5 and TRBJ2-7; TRBD1 matches 8 bases in the middle. The CDR3 reads as follows: CASSYSDRGGSYEQYF. Read as DNA, the sequence is TGTGCCAGCAGTTACTCCGACAGGGGTGGATCCTACGAGCAGTACTTC.